The 5 T cell receptor beta chains below were found in one sample sequenced in a study of cytomegalovirus exposure and HLA in healthy donors (dated 2017 in TCRdb). The library was obtained by the immunoSEQ multiplex PCR assay. A mixture of 60 forward primers for TCR Vbeta segments and 13 reverse primers for TCR Jbeta segments was used in the multiplex PCR. This immuneACCESS table, as held by TCRdb, lists in-frame sequences with V and J called but not all clones. Of the missing ones, under half trace to an unresolved V gene in checked studies; the others have no known cause. The sample records 150,000 to 180,000 clones, more than 70% of which are singletons. Around 5.6% of the sample comes from the top ten. Sample: PBMCs. These receptors were taken from a woman between 40 and 50 years old in good health and CMV-seropositive.

The sample holds one count of this clone. The chain recombines TRBV5-1 with TRBJ2-1; 9 positions match TRBD2. V dropped 6 bases and J dropped 1; count of bases not matched to a gene: 8. The CDR3 runs 16 residues. Germline CDR1 SGHRS, CDR2 YFSETQ. CDR3 in amino acids: CASTLSGRSSYNEQFF. CDR3 in DNA: TGCGCCAGCACCTTAAGCGGGAGGTCATCCTACAATGAGCAGTTCTTC.

In this sample, this clone turned up many times. This chain connects TRBV23-1 to TRBJ2-7; 10 bases align to TRBD1. TRBV23-1 is known as an ORF, though its function is uncertain. Trimming removed 6 bases from V and 3 bases from J; junction bases left unmatched: 11. The CDR3 spans 16 residues. The CDR3, as DNA: TGCGCCAGCAGCCCACCGGGACAGGGGACGTTCTACGAGCAGTACTTC. This translates into CASSPPGQGTFYEQYF.

The chain links TRBV6-1 to TRBJ2-1; no reliable D call. Per germline, CDR1 MNHNS and CDR2 SASEGT. The germline V and J ends were trimmed by 9 bases and 4 bases, with 7 bases remaining between them. The CDR3 contains 11 residues. In nucleotides, the CDR3 is TGTGCCAGTATTATTTACAATGAGCAGTTCTTC. This gives the protein CASIIYNEQFF.

The V call is TRBV7-2, the J call TRBJ1-2; TRBD1 might be the D (5 bases). This CDR3 region has 13 residues. Germline lookup yields CDR1 SGHTA and CDR2 FQGNSA. Between the trimmed V and J ends, which lost 4 bases and 8 bases, there was a span of 14 bases. CDR3 amino acids: CASSSRWRGGYTF. DNA for the CDR3: TGTGCCAGCAGCTCCCGATGGAGGGGCGGCTACACCTTC.

The V call is TRBV6-1, the J call TRBJ2-4, with 7 bases lining up with TRBD2. Germline CDR1 is MNHNS and CDR2 is SASEGT. The CDR3 contains 17 residues. The V segment lost 1 base and the J segment 1 base; nucleotides outside the gene matches: 7. The CDR3 region is CASSEGKRDRAKNIQYF. CDR3 in DNA: TGTGCCAGCAGTGAAGGGAAGCGGGATAGGGCCAAAAACATTCAGTACTTC.